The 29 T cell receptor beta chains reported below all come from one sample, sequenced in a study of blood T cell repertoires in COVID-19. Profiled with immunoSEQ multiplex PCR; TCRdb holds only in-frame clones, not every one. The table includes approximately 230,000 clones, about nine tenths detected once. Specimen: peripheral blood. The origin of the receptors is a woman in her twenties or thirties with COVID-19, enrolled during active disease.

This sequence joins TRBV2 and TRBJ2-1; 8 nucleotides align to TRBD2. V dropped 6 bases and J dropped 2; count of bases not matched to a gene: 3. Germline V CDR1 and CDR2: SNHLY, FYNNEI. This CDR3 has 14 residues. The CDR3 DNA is TGTGCCAGCAGGGCGGGACTAGCCTACAATGAGCAGTTCTTC. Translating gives CASRAGLAYNEQFF.

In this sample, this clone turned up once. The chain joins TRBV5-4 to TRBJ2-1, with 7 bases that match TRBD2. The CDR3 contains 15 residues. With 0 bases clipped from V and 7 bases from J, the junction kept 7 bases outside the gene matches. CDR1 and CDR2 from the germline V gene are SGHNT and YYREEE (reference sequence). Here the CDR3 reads CASSLAGGMRNEQFF. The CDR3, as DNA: TGTGCCAGCAGCTTGGCGGGAGGTATGAGGAATGAGCAGTTCTTC.

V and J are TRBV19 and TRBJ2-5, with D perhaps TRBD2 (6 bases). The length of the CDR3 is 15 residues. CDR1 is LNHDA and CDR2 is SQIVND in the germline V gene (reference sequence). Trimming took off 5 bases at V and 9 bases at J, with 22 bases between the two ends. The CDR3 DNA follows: TGTGCCAGTAGTGGACGGGACCGCCCGGGGGAGCCCCAGTACTTC. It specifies CASSGRDRPGEPQYF.

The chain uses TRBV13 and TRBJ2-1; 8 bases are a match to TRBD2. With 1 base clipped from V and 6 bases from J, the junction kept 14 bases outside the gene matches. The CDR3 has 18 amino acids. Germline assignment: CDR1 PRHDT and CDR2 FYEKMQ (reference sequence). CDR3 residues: CASSLVLSTGGPGNEQFF. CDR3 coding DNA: TGTGCCAGCAGCTTAGTTCTTTCGACGGGGGGGCCTGGCAATGAGCAGTTCTTC.

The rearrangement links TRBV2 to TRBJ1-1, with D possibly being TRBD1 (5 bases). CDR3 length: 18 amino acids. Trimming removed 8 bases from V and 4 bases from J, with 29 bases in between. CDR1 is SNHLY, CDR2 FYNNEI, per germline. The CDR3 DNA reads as TGTGCCAGCCTCCACAGAGGATTAGGGCCAGGGTGGGCCACTGAAGCTTTCTTT. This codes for CASLHRGLGPGWATEAFF.

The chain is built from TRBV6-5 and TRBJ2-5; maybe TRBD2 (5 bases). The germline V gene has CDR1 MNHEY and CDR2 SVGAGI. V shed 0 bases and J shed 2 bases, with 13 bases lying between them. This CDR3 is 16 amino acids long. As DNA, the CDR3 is TGTGCCAGCAGTTACTCGAAGGGCGGCGGGCAAGAGACCCAGTACTTC. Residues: CASSYSKGGGQETQYF.

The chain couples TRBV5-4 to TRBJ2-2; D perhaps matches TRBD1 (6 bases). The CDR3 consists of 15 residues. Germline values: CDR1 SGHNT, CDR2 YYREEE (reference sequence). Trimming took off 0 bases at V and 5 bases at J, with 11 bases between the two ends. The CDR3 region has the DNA TGTGCCAGCAGCTTGGAGAGGGGGTATACCGGGGAGCTGTTTTTT. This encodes CASSLERGYTGELFF.

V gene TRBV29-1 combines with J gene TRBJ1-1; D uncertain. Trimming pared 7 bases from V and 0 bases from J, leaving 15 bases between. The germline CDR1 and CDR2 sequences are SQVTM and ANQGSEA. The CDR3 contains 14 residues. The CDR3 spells CSAPSEGMNTEAFF. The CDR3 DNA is TGCAGCGCCCCTTCCGAGGGCATGAACACTGAAGCTTTCTTT.

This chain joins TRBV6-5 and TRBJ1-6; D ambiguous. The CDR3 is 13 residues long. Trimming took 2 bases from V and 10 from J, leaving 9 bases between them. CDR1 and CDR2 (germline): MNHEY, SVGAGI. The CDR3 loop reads CASSYREGSPLHF. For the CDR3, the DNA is TGTGCCAGCAGTTACAGGGAGGGCTCACCCCTCCACTTT.

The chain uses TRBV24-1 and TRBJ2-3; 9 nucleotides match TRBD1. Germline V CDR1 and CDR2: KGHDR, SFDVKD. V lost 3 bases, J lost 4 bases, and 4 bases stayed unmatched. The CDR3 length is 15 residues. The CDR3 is CATSDPGQGPDTQYF. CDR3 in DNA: TGTGCCACCAGTGATCCGGGACAGGGCCCAGATACGCAGTATTTT.

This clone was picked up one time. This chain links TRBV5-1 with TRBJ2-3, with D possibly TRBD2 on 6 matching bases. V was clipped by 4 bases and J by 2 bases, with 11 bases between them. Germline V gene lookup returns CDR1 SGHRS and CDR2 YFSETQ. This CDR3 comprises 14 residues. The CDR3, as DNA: TGCGCCAGCAGCCACGGGAGTACCACAGATACGCAGTATTTT. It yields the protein CASSHGSTTDTQYF.

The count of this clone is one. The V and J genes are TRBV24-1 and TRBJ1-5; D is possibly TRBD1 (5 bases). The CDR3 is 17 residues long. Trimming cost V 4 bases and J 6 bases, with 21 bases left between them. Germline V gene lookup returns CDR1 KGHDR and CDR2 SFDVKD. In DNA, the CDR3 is TGTGCCACCAGTGACTCAACGCAGGGTGCTATGCGTCAGCCCCAGCATTTT. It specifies CATSDSTQGAMRQPQHF.

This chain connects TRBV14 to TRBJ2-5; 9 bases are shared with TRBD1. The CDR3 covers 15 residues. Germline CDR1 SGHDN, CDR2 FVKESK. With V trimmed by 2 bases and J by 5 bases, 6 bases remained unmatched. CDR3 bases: TGTGCCAGCAGCCAATGGGACAGGGTAGACGAGACCCAGTACTTC. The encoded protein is CASSQWDRVDETQYF.

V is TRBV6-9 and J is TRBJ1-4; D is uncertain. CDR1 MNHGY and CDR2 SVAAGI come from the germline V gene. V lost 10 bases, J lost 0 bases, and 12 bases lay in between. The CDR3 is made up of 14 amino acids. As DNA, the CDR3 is TGTGCCATCCGACCTGGAGCAACTAATGAAAAACTGTTTTTT. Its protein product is CAIRPGATNEKLFF.

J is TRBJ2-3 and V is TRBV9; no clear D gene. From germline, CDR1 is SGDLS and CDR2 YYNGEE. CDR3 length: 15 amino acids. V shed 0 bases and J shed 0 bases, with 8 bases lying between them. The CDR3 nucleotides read TGTGCCAGCAGCGTAGGTACCAGTAGCACAGATACGCAGTATTTT. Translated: CASSVGTSSTDTQYF.

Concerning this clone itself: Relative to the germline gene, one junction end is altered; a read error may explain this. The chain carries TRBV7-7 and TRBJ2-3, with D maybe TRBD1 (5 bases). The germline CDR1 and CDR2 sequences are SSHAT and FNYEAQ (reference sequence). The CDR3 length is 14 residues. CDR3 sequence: CASSFAPGTDTQYF. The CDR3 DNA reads TGTGCTAGCAGCTTCGCCCCAGGGACAGATACGCAGTATTTT. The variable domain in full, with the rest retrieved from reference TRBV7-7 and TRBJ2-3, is GAGVSQSPRYKVTKRGQDVTLRCDPISSHATLYWYQQALGQGPEFLTYFNYEAQPDKSGLPSDRFSAERPEGSISTLTIQRTEQRDSAMYRCASSFAPGTDTQYFGPGTRLTVL.

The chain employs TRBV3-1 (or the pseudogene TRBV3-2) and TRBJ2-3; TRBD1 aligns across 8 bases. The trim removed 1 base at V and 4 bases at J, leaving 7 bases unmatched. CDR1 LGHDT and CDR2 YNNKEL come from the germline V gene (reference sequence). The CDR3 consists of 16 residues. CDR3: CASSQGSRGRPDTQYF. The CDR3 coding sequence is TGTGCCAGCAGCCAAGGTAGCAGGGGGCGTCCAGATACGCAGTATTTT.

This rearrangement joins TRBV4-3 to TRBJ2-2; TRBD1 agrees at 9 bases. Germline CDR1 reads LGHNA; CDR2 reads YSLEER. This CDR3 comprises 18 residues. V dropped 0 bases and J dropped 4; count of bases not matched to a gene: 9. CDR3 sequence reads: CASSQDWGTGPGTGELFF. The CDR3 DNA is TGCGCCAGCAGCCAAGATTGGGGGACAGGGCCGGGCACCGGGGAGCTGTTTTTT.

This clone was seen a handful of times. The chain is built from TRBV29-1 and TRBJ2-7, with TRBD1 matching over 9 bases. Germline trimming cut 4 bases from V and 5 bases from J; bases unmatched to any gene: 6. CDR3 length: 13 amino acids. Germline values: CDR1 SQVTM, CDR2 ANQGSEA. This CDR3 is CSVARQGGDEQYF. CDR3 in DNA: TGCAGCGTTGCGAGACAGGGGGGGGACGAGCAGTACTTC.

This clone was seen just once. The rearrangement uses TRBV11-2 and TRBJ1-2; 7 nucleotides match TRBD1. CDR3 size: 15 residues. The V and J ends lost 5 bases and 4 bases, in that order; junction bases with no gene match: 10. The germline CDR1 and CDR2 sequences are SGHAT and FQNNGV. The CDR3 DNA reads TGTGCCAGCAGCCCAACTAGGGACAGCTTCTATGGCTACACCTTC. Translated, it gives CASSPTRDSFYGYTF.

The chain's CDR3 is CASGLSVNQPQHF. The CDR3 DNA is TGTGCTAGTGGTTTGTCGGTCAATCAGCCCCAGCATTTT. The chain employs TRBV12-5 and TRBJ1-5; D is ambiguous. This CDR3 region has 13 residues. Germline V gene data show CDR1 as LGHNT and CDR2 as FRNRAP. Trimming pared 2 bases from V and 3 bases from J, leaving 5 bases between.

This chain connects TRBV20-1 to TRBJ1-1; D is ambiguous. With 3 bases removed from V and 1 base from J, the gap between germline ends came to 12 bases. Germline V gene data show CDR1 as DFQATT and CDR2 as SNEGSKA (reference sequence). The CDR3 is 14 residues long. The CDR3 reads CSASEGGSNTEAFF. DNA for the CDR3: TGCAGTGCTAGTGAGGGAGGGTCGAACACTGAAGCTTTCTTT.

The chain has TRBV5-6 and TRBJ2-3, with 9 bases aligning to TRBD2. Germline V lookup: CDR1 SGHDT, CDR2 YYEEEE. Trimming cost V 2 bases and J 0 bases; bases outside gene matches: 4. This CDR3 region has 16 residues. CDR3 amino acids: CASSFGLAGSTDTQYF. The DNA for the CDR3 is TGTGCCAGCAGCTTCGGCCTAGCGGGGAGCACAGATACGCAGTATTTT.

The CDR3 is CASSRTSGGPYNEQFF. In DNA form, the CDR3 reads TGTGCCAGCAGCCGGACTAGCGGGGGGCCCTACAATGAGCAGTTCTTC. V and J are TRBV3-1 (or the pseudogene TRBV3-2) and TRBJ2-1, with 14 bases fitting TRBD2. The germline CDR1 and CDR2 sequences are LGHDT and YNNKEL (reference sequence). The CDR3 consists of 16 residues. The V gene end was trimmed by 4 bases and the J gene end by 2 bases; junction bases not matched to a gene: 1.

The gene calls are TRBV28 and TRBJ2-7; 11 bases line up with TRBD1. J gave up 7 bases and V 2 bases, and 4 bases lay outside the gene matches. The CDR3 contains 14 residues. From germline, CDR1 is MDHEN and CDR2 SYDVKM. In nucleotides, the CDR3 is TGTGCCAGCAGTTTAGGACAGGGGGCTCGTGAGCAGTACGTC. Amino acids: CASSLGQGAREQYV.

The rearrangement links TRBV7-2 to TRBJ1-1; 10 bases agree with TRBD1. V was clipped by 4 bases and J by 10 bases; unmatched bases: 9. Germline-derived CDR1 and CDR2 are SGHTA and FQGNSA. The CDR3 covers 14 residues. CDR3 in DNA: TGTGCCAGCAGCTCGGACAGGGGGGGATTGGCAGCTTTCTTT. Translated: CASSSDRGGLAAFF.

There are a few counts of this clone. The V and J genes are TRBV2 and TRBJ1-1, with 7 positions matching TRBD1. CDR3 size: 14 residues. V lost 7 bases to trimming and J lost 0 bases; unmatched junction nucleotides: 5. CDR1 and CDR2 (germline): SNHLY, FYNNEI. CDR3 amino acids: CASNQQGLNTEAFF. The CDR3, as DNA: TGTGCCAGCAACCAACAGGGGCTGAACACTGAAGCTTTCTTT.

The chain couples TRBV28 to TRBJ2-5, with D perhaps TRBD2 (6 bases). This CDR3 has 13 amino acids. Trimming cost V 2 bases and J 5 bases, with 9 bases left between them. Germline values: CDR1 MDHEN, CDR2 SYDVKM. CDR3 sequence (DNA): TGTGCCAGCAGTTTACAAGGAGGGGAGACCCAGTACTTC. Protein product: CASSLQGGETQYF.

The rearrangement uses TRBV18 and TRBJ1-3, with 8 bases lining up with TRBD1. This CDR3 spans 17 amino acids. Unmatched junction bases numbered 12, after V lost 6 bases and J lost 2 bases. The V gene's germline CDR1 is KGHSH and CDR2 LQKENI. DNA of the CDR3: TGTGCCAGCTCGCAGACAGGGGAATGGTCTGCTGGAAACACCATATATTTT. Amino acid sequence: CASSQTGEWSAGNTIYF. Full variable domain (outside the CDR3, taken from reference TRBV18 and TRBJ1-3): NAGVMQNPRHLVRRRGQEARLRCSPMKGHSHVYWYRQLPEEGLKFMVYLQKENIIDESGMPKERFSAEFPKEGPSILRIQQVVRGDSAAYFCASSQTGEWSAGNTIYFGEGSWLTVV.